One and the same sample provided the 14 T cell receptor beta chains below, sequenced in a study of vaccination and CD4 T cells after COVID-19. Sequencing of DNA taken from cultured CD4+ T cells relied on the Oncomine TCR Beta short-read assay. TCRdb ran MiXCR on the PCR reads and lists one entry per CDR3 protein. In the table there are about 12,000 distinct CDR3 sequences, 58% of which are singletons. Indicated treatment: approximately nine-day PBMC culture with coronavirus spike peptide pools or control peptides (ViraFEST assay). These receptors have no identified antigens. Sequencing was performed on CD4+ T cells from blood, cultured in vitro. The origin of the receptors is a human donor who had recovered from COVID-19.

This clonotype was observed a handful of times. The chain carries TRBV7-2 and TRBJ2-7; 11 nucleotides agree with TRBD2. The CDR3 covers 15 residues. The V gene end was trimmed by 2 bases and the J gene end by 6 bases; junction bases not matched to a gene: 6. Germline lookup yields CDR1 SGHTA and CDR2 FQGNSA. The CDR3 here is CASSLNLAGGGEQYF. CDR3 sequence (DNA): TGTGCCAGCAGCTTAAATCTAGCGGGAGGAGGCGAGCAGTACTTC.

The V gene is TRBV15, the J gene TRBJ2-7; no clear D gene. The germline CDR1 and CDR2 sequences are LNHNV and YYDKDF (reference sequence). Between the trimmed V and J ends, which lost 1 base and 1 base, there was a span of 2 bases. The CDR3 runs to 12 residues. The CDR3 region has the DNA TGTGCCACCAGCAGAGCGTCCTACGAGCAGTACTTC. Its translation is CATSRASYEQYF.

The chain couples TRBV12-3 or TRBV12-4 to TRBJ1-2; D remains unclear. V was shortened by 7 bases and J by 7 bases, with 13 bases between the two germline ends. The CDR3 sequence is 12 residues long. Here the CDR3 reads CASTTDWGGYTF. For the CDR3, the DNA is TGTGCCAGCACGACCGACTGGGGTGGCTACACCTTC.

This chain links TRBV15 with TRBJ1-2; D is unresolved. Trimming left V 0 bases short and J 2 bases short, with 13 bases between. This CDR3 has 16 amino acids. Germline V gene data show CDR1 as LNHNV and CDR2 as YYDKDF (reference sequence). The DNA for the CDR3 is TGTGCCACCAGCAGAGAGTCGGCAGAAAGAAACTATGGCTACACCTTC. Translated, it gives CATSRESAERNYGYTF.

The genes are TRBV20-1 and TRBJ2-1; tentatively, D is TRBD2 (5 bases). Germline V lookup: CDR1 DFQATT, CDR2 SNEGSKA (reference sequence). The ends were cut back, 3 bases at V and 1 base at J, with 16 bases in the middle. The CDR3 is made up of 16 amino acids. The CDR3 DNA is TGCAGTGCTAGGCCCGATGGGTCGGGGTCCTACAATGAGCAGTTCTTC. This gives the protein CSARPDGSGSYNEQFF.

The rearrangement links TRBV11-2 to TRBJ2-1; TRBD1 is a possible D gene (6 bases). There are 13 residues in the CDR3. Trimming pared 5 bases from V and 10 bases from J, leaving 15 bases between. Germline loops: CDR1 SGHAT, CDR2 FQNNGV. The CDR3 bases are TGTGCCAGCAGCCCCCGGGACACCGGAGAGCAGTTCTTC. Encoded protein: CASSPRDTGEQFF.

The chain couples TRBV20-1 to TRBJ1-2; TRBD1 aligns across 10 bases. The CDR3 has 15 residues. V shed 0 bases and J 6 bases; nucleotides not matched to a gene: 7. Germline CDR1 is DFQATT and CDR2 is SNEGSKA (reference sequence). The CDR3, as DNA: TGCAGTGCTAGAGACCCGACAGGGGGCGTTCATGGCTACACCTTC. Its translation is CSARDPTGGVHGYTF.

There are a few counts of this clonotype. The chain employs TRBV7-2 and TRBJ1-2, with 9 bases identical to TRBD1. V shed 5 bases, J shed 7 bases, and the junction held 8 bases outside the gene matches. The germline CDR1 and CDR2 sequences are SGHTA and FQGNSA. The CDR3 has 14 residues. The CDR3: CASSRDRGRGGYTF. CDR3 coding DNA: TGTGCCAGCAGCCGAGACAGGGGGAGAGGTGGCTACACCTTC.

The CDR3 DNA is TGTGCCACCTCGACGTCGGACAGGGGAAGAACCGGGGAGCTGTTTTTT. This translates into CATSTSDRGRTGELFF. V gene TRBV6-1 combines with J gene TRBJ2-2; TRBD1 matches at 9 bases. V was pared by 10 bases and J by 5 bases, with 14 bases of the junction left unmatched. This CDR3 is built from 16 residues. CDR1 is MNHNS, CDR2 SASEGT, per germline.

The chain is built from TRBV11-2 and TRBJ2-1; maybe TRBD2 (6 bases). Germline CDR1 is SGHAT and CDR2 is FQNNGV. This CDR3 comprises 18 residues. Trimming removed 5 bases from V and 1 base from J, with 21 bases in between. CDR3 nucleotides: TGTGCCAGCAGCGTACTAAGAGGGGTGAGCGGGTCCTACAATGAGCAGTTCTTC. It yields the protein CASSVLRGVSGSYNEQFF.

This clonotype showed up just once. The chain links TRBV5-5 to TRBJ2-5; maybe TRBD1 (5 bases). This CDR3 has 14 residues. Trimming took 2 bases from V and 4 from J, leaving 12 bases between them. Germline values: CDR1 SGHKS, CDR2 YYEKEE (reference sequence). The chain's CDR3 is CASSFPGWGETQYF. In DNA form, the CDR3 reads TGTGCCAGCAGCTTCCCAGGGTGGGGAGAGACCCAGTACTTC.

This clonotype appeared a few times. The CDR3 DNA reads TGTGCCACCAGACAGGGGCCCTCGGGGGAGCAGTTCTTC. It encodes CATRQGPSGEQFF. V is TRBV24-1 and J is TRBJ2-1; 7 nucleotides match TRBD1. The CDR3 has 13 amino acids. Unmatched junction bases numbered 9, after V lost 7 bases and J lost 10 bases. Per the germline V gene, CDR1 is KGHDR and CDR2 is SFDVKD.

This clonotype has just a few counts. The chain combines TRBV11-3 with TRBJ1-2, with D perhaps TRBD1 (5 bases). This CDR3 has 15 residues. Germline-derived CDR1 and CDR2 are SGHNT and YENEEA. V was clipped by 5 bases and J by 8 bases, with 21 bases between them. CDR3: CASSMDGTPTPGYTF. The CDR3 DNA sequence: TGTGCCAGCAGCATGGACGGGACTCCGACCCCGGGCTACACCTTC.

The chain combines TRBV12-3 or TRBV12-4 with TRBJ1-5, with TRBD1 matching 12 bases. CDR3 length equals 15 residues. The junction had 5 bases not matched to a gene; V was cut back by 5 bases and J by 6 bases. The CDR3 region has the DNA TGTGCCAGCAGTCCGGGGGACAGGGGGCTTCAGCCCCAGCATTTT. Amino acid sequence: CASSPGDRGLQPQHF.